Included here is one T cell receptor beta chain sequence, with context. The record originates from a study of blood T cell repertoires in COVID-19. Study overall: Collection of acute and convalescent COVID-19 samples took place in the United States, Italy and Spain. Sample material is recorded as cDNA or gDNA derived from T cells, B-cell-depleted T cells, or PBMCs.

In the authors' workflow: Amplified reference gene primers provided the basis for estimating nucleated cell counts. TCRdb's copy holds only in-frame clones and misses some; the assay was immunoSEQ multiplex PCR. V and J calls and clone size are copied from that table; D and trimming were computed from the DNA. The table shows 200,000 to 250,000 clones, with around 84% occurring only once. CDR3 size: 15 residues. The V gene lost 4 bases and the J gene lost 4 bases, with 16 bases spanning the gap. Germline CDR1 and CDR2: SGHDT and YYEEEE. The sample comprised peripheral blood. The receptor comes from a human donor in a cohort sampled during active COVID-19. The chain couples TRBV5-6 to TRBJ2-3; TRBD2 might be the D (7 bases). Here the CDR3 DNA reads TGTGCCAGCAGCCCAGAGGCGGGGGCCGCAGATACGCAGTATTTT. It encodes CASSPEAGAADTQYF. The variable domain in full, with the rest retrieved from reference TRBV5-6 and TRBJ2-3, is DAGVTQSPTHLIKTRGQQVTLRCSPKSGHDTVSWYQQALGQGPQFIFQYYEEEERQRGNFPDRFSGHQFPNYSSELNVNALLLGDSALYLCASSPEAGAADTQYFGPGTRLTVL.